One and the same sample provided the 23 T cell receptor beta chains below, sequenced in a study of cytomegalovirus exposure and HLA in healthy donors. PCR was performed using 60 Vbeta and 13 Jbeta primers. Sequencing used immunoSEQ multiplex PCR; TCRdb keeps in-frame clones, though not all of them. In the table there are roughly 140,000 clones, roughly 83% of which are singletons. The specimen sequenced was PBMCs. The receptors stem from a human donor in good health.

The chain links TRBV7-9 to TRBJ2-3, with 7 nucleotides matching TRBD2. The CDR3 length is 16 residues. The J segment lost 2 bases and the V segment lost 2 bases, leaving 7 bases of the junction unmatched. The germline CDR1 and CDR2 sequences are SEHNR and FQNEAQ (reference sequence). CDR3 sequence reads: CASSLISSGATDTQYF. CDR3 bases: TGTGCCAGCAGCTTAATCTCTAGCGGAGCCACAGATACGCAGTATTTT.

The gene calls are TRBV30 and TRBJ1-1; 9 bases line up with TRBD1. CDR3 length: 13 residues. With V trimmed by 5 bases and J by 2 bases, 3 bases remained unmatched. CDR1 is GTSNPN and CDR2 is SVGIG in the germline V gene (reference sequence). CDR3 DNA sequence: TGTGCCTGGGACAGGGGGACTAACACTGAAGCTTTCTTT. It is translated as CAWDRGTNTEAFF.

CDR3 amino acids: CASSASQTGQQQYF. CDR3 nucleotide sequence: TGTGCCAGTAGTGCATCGCAAACAGGGCAGCAGCAGTACTTC. The chain is built from TRBV19 and TRBJ2-5; tentative D call: TRBD1 (6 bases). The CDR3 consists of 14 residues. Germline lookup yields CDR1 LNHDA and CDR2 SQIVND (reference sequence). Trimming left V 5 bases short and J 11 bases short, with 21 bases between.

CDR3 loop: CASSITSRGDEKLFF. The CDR3 DNA follows: TGTGCCAGTAGTATAACATCGCGTGGAGATGAAAAACTGTTTTTT. The genes are TRBV19 and TRBJ1-4; D uncertain. Germline assignment: CDR1 LNHDA and CDR2 SQIVND (reference sequence). The CDR3 length is 15 residues. Trimming took off 2 bases at V and 6 bases at J, with 13 bases between the two ends.

The chain is built from TRBV27 and TRBJ1-4; 8 bases align to TRBD1. The CDR3 totals 15 residues. After removal of 6 bases from V and 6 bases from J, the junction contained 9 bases not matched to a gene. Germline CDR1 MNHEY, CDR2 SMNVEV (reference sequence). Here the CDR3 reads CASRTTGTGDEKLFF. DNA for the CDR3: TGTGCCAGCAGAACCACAGGGACAGGAGATGAAAAACTGTTTTTT.

Of note for this clone: A read error may produce the germline difference seen at one junction end. This chain uses TRBV27 with TRBJ2-7; tentative D call: TRBD2 (6 bases). CDR3 length equals 14 residues. The germline V gene encodes CDR1 MNHEY and CDR2 SMNVEV (reference sequence). The DNA for the CDR3 is TGTGCCAGCAGTCCCGCCGGGAGAGACTACGAGCAGTGCTTC. Residues: CASSPAGRDYEQCF.

The J gene is TRBJ1-5, the V gene TRBV5-8; the match to TRBD1 covers 7 bases. Looked up from germline, CDR1 is SGHTS and CDR2 is YDEGEE. Unmatched junction bases numbered 3, after V lost 3 bases and J lost 0 bases. The CDR3 spans 15 residues. The CDR3 sequence: CASSSYRGSNQPQHF. CDR3 nucleotides: TGTGCCAGCAGCTCTTACAGGGGTAGCAATCAGCCCCAGCATTTT.

The chain employs TRBV19 and TRBJ1-2, with 10 bases fitting TRBD1. The ends lost 5 bases at V and 4 bases at J; junction bases unmatched: 10. CDR3 length: 16 amino acids. Germline V gene sequence: CDR1 LNHDA, CDR2 SQIVND (reference sequence). CDR3 residues: CASSRPGQGFFYGYTF. The CDR3 DNA follows: TGTGCCAGTAGTCGACCGGGACAGGGGTTTTTCTATGGCTACACCTTC.

The table lists this clone with a few counts. J is TRBJ1-3 and V is TRBV6-5; TRBD1 is a possible D gene (6 bases). CDR1 MNHEY and CDR2 SVGAGI come from the germline V gene. The CDR3 extends over 13 amino acids. V was pared by 5 bases and J by 7 bases, with 12 bases between. DNA for the CDR3: TGTGCCAGCAGTGCCGGACAGCTGAACACCATATATTTT. As protein: CASSAGQLNTIYF.

This clone was found a few times. The V gene is TRBV7-9, the J gene TRBJ2-3, with TRBD1 matching over 7 bases. Germline-derived CDR1 and CDR2 are SEHNR and FQNEAQ (reference sequence). This CDR3 is 15 amino acids long. The trim removed 6 bases at V and 0 bases at J, leaving 6 bases unmatched. Here the CDR3 reads CASRPTGWSTDTQYF. In DNA form, the CDR3 reads TGTGCCAGCAGACCGACAGGGTGGAGCACAGATACGCAGTATTTT.

This chain links TRBV13 with TRBJ2-7, with 9 bases fitting TRBD2. V lost 3 bases to trimming and J lost 4 bases; unmatched junction nucleotides: 7. Germline V gene lookup returns CDR1 PRHDT and CDR2 FYEKMQ (reference sequence). CDR3 length equals 15 residues. The DNA of the CDR3 is TGTGCCAGCAGCTTGGGGCGGGAGGGCGGTTACGAGCAGTACTTC. It encodes CASSLGREGGYEQYF. Based on the CDR3 plus reference TRBV13 and TRBJ2-7, the full variable domain is AAGVIQSPRHLIKEKRETATLKCYPIPRHDTVYWYQQGPGQDPQFLISFYEKMQSDKGSIPDRFSAQQFSDYHSELNMSSLELGDSALYFCASSLGREGGYEQYFGPGTRLTVT.

The chain uses TRBV30 and TRBJ1-5; 11 positions agree with TRBD1. Germline-derived CDR1 and CDR2 are GTSNPN and SVGIG (reference sequence). V was pared by 6 bases and J by 5 bases, with 3 bases of the junction left unmatched. This CDR3 spans 13 amino acids. For the CDR3, the DNA is TGTGCCTGTGGACAGGGGGCGGATCAGCCCCAGCATTTT. Translation gives CACGQGADQPQHF.

This sequence joins TRBV7-2 and TRBJ2-1; 7 positions agree with TRBD2. Germline-derived CDR1 and CDR2 are SGHTA and FQGNSA. Trimming cost V 1 base and J 6 bases; bases outside gene matches: 6. This CDR3 contains 15 residues. For the CDR3, the DNA is TGTGCCAGCAGCTTAGGGGGAGGGCCTGTCAATGAGCAGTTCTTC. Its translation is CASSLGGGPVNEQFF. The full variable domain, in which reference TRBV7-2 and TRBJ2-1 provide the parts outside the CDR3, is GAGVSQSPSNKVTEKGKDVELRCDPISGHTALYWYRQSLGQGLEFLIYFQGNSAPDKSGLPSDRFSAERTGGSVSTLTIQRTQQEDSAVYLCASSLGGGPVNEQFFGPGTRLTVL.

The chain couples TRBV29-1 to TRBJ1-1; 8 bases align to TRBD1. The CDR3 length is 15 residues. Germline-derived CDR1 and CDR2 are SQVTM and ANQGSEA. After removal of 4 bases from V and 2 bases from J, the junction contained 9 bases not matched to a gene. CDR3 nucleotides: TGCAGCGTTGTGGGTCAGGGGGCGCCTAACACTGAAGCTTTCTTT. It is translated as CSVVGQGAPNTEAFF.

The V gene is TRBV28, the J gene TRBJ1-2; maybe TRBD1 (5 bases). Germline V gene sequence: CDR1 MDHEN, CDR2 SYDVKM. The V and J ends lost 3 bases and 7 bases respectively, with 9 bases between them. The CDR3 loop spans 12 amino acids. CDR3 amino acids: CASSFGGFGYTF. As DNA, the CDR3 is TGTGCCAGCAGTTTCGGGGGTTTTGGCTACACCTTC.

In the case of this clone: The sample holds other DNA sequences that translate to the same CDR3. The rearrangement joins TRBV14 to TRBJ2-2; perhaps TRBD2 as D (7 bases). This CDR3 has 19 amino acids. The germline V and J ends were trimmed by 0 bases and 1 base, with 18 bases remaining between them. Germline V gene sequence: CDR1 SGHDN, CDR2 FVKESK. The CDR3 reads CASSQEFPPGGLNTGELFF. CDR3 nucleotide sequence: TGTGCCAGCAGCCAAGAATTCCCCCCGGGGGGCTTGAACACCGGGGAGCTGTTTTTT. Together with reference TRBV14 and TRBJ2-2, the CDR3 gives the full variable domain: EAGVTQFPSHSVIEKGQTVTLRCDPISGHDNLYWYRRVMGKEIKFLLHFVKESKQDESGMPNNRFLAERTGGTYSTLKVQPAELEDSGVYFCASSQEFPPGGLNTGELFFGEGSRLTVL.

CDR3 loop: CASSPVAEDQETQYF. The CDR3 DNA reads as TGTGCCAGCAGCCCAGTGGCAGAAGACCAAGAGACCCAGTACTTC. This rearrangement joins TRBV7-9 to TRBJ2-5, with D unclear. The germline V gene encodes CDR1 SEHNR and CDR2 FQNEAQ (reference sequence). The CDR3 has 15 residues. V lost 5 bases and J 0 bases, leaving 13 bases between the germline ends.

The rearrangement uses TRBV28 and TRBJ1-3; possible D gene TRBD1, 6 bases. CDR3 length equals 15 residues. V gave up 6 bases and J gave up 4 bases, with 16 bases separating them. Germline values: CDR1 MDHEN, CDR2 SYDVKM. CDR3 sequence (DNA): TGTGCCAGCAGCCTCCTCCGGGGGGGCGGAAACACCATATATTTT. Residues: CASSLLRGGGNTIYF. The full variable domain, rest sourced from reference TRBV28 and TRBJ1-3, is DVKVTQSSRYLVKRTGEKVFLECVQDMDHENMFWYRQDPGLGLRLIYFSYDVKMKEKGDIPEGYSVSREKKERFSLILESASTNQTSMYLCASSLLRGGGNTIYFGEGSWLTVV.

This clone was seen a handful of times. CDR3 residues: CASSTQLGAGELFF. For the CDR3, the DNA is TGTGCCAGCAGTACTCAACTCGGGGCCGGGGAGCTGTTTTTT. The V and J genes are TRBV6-1 and TRBJ2-2, with D possibly TRBD2 on 5 matching bases. The CDR3 is made up of 14 amino acids. V shed 5 bases and J shed 6 bases, with 13 bases lying between them. The germline CDR1 and CDR2 sequences are MNHNS and SASEGT.

This clone was observed once. The genes are TRBV6-1 and TRBJ1-4, with unresolved D. V dropped 0 bases and J dropped 5 bases, with 7 bases sitting between them. CDR3 length: 14 amino acids. CDR1 is MNHNS, CDR2 SASEGT, per germline. The CDR3 sequence: CASSEAPRNEKLFF. In DNA, the CDR3 is TGTGCCAGCAGTGAAGCGCCCAGAAATGAAAAACTGTTTTTT.

The genes are TRBV7-2 and TRBJ2-7, with no clear D. The CDR3 covers 11 residues. V was clipped by 4 bases and J by 3 bases, with 4 bases between them. CDR1 SGHTA and CDR2 FQGNSA come from the germline V gene. The CDR3 is CASSSYYEQYF. The CDR3 region has the DNA TGTGCCAGCAGCTCCTACTACGAGCAGTACTTC.

This clone was seen only once. The chain carries TRBV5-3 and TRBJ1-2; 8 bases fit TRBD1. TRBV5-3 is known as an ORF, though its function is uncertain. This CDR3 is 16 amino acids long. V shed 4 bases and J 2 bases; nucleotides not matched to a gene: 10. This CDR3 reads CARSPLPGQENYGYTF. In DNA form, the CDR3 reads TGTGCCAGAAGCCCATTACCGGGACAGGAGAACTATGGCTACACCTTC.

This chain joins TRBV19 and TRBJ2-7; D may be TRBD1 (6 bases). Germline V gene sequence: CDR1 LNHDA, CDR2 SQIVND (reference sequence). This CDR3 has 13 amino acids. Trimming shortened V by 6 bases and J by 3 bases, and 12 bases separated the two germline ends. The CDR3 bases are TGTGCCAGTAGCGCCGGACAGAGCTACGAGCAGTACTTC. Its translation: CASSAGQSYEQYF. The full variable domain, with the rest looked up from reference TRBV19 and TRBJ2-7, is DGGITQSPKYLFRKEGQNVTLSCEQNLNHDAMYWYRQDPGQGLRLIYYSQIVNDFQKGDIAEGYSVSREKKESFPLTVTSAQKNPTAFYLCASSAGQSYEQYFGPGTRLTVT.